Sequencing of this T cell receptor (beta chain) was carried out in a study of cytotoxic CD8 clonotypes in ibrutinib-treated CLL. Deep sequencing aimed at 1 in 200,000 to 1 in 1 million T cells' resolution. This table comes from immunoSEQ multiplex PCR, and its TCRdb copy is limited to in-frame clones, with some not included. Of 200,000 or so clones in the sample, 79% were seen once. Study results and limitations: Higher clonality was seen at ibrutinib response and a return toward baseline at progression. There were few public clonotypes, and on treatment they contracted or stayed stable.

Points on this clone: As yet, its antigen is unknown.

Germline CDR1 is SGHNT and CDR2 is YYREEE (reference sequence). The V end was cut by 3 bases, the J end by 2 bases, with 14 bases between. The CDR3 loop spans 15 amino acids. This rearrangement joins TRBV5-4 to TRBJ1-2; D possibly corresponds to TRBD1 (5 bases). Material: PBMCs, obtained after 12 months of ibrutinib treatment. The sequence was collected from a human donor with chronic lymphocytic leukemia. CDR3 residues: CASSYSQVENYGYTF. As DNA, the CDR3 is TGTGCCAGCAGCTACTCACAGGTGGAGAACTATGGCTACACCTTC.